This TCR beta chain appears in the sequencing data of a study of CD8+CD57+ T cells in acquired aplastic anemia. Sequenced patients had shown CD8+CD57+ cell expansion by flow cytometry. At the time of blood sampling, patients had not yet received any therapy. The study profiled TCR beta VDJ and CDR3 using genomic DNA as template. TCRdb recomputed calls from the reads with MiXCR, one row per CDR3 protein. The sample has over 250,000 distinct CDR3 sequences, approximately 57% seen once. On this clonotype: Antigen specificity is unknown.

The V gene end was trimmed by 6 bases and the J gene end by 7 bases; junction bases not matched to a gene: 10. Germline assignment: CDR1 MNHNY and CDR2 SVGAGI (reference sequence). This CDR3 region has 14 residues. Regarding the study as a whole: Patients and controls shared about 30 CD8+ CDR3 sequences.

The J gene is TRBJ2-7, the V gene TRBV6-6, with 9 bases lining up with TRBD1. Sample: sorted CD4+, CD8+, or CD8+CD57+ T cells (not recorded which) from PBMCs. This clonotype was obtained from a human donor with aplastic anemia. The DNA of the CDR3 is TGTGCCAGCAGCCAACAGGGGGCGGTGGGTGAGCAGTACTTC. Protein product: CASSQQGAVGEQYF.